This T cell receptor (beta chain) was profiled in a study of monozygotic twins with inflammatory bowel disease. Germline V CDR1 and CDR2: LNHDA, SQIVND (reference sequence). This CDR3 contains 15 residues. TCRdb reworked the 5' RACE reads into one entry per CDR3 protein, no DNA. The listing records more than 100,000 distinct CDR3 sequences. The specimen sequenced was blood. The V gene is TRBV19, the J gene TRBJ1-4. This receptor was taken from a human donor with ulcerative colitis or Crohn's disease, or a healthy co-twin of an affected twin (not recorded which). The CDR3 loop reads CASSFVQEAHEKLFF.